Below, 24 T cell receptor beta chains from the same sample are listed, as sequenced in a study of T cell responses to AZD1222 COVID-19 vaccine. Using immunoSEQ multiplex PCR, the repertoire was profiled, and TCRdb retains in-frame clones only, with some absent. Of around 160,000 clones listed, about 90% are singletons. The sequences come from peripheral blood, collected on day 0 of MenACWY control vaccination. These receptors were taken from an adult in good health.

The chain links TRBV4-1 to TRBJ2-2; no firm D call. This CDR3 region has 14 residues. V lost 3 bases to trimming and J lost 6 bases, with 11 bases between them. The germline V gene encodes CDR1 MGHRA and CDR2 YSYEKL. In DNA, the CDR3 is TGCGCCAGCAGCCAGGCAGGCGGATCCGGGGAGCTGTTTTTT. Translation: CASSQAGGSGELFF.

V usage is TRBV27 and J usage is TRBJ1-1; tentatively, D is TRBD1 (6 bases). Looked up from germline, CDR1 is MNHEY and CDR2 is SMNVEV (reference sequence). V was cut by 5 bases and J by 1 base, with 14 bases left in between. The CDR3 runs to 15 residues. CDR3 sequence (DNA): TGTGCCAGCAGTCTGAGAACAGGGACGAACACTGAAGCTTTCTTT. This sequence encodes CASSLRTGTNTEAFF.

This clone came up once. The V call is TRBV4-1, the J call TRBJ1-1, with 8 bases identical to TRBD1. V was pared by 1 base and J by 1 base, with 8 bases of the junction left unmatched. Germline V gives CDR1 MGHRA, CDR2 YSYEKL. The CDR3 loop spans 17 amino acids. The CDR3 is CASSQGRQGRTNTEAFF. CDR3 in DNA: TGCGCCAGCAGCCAAGGTCGACAGGGGCGGACGAACACTGAAGCTTTCTTT.

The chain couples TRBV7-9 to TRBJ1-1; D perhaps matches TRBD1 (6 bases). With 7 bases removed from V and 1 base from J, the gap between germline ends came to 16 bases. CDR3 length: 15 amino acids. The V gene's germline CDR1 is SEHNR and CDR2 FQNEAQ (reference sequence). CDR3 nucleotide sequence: TGTGCCAGCATCCCTGGGGGGGGCTGGAACACTGAAGCTTTCTTT. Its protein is CASIPGGGWNTEAFF.

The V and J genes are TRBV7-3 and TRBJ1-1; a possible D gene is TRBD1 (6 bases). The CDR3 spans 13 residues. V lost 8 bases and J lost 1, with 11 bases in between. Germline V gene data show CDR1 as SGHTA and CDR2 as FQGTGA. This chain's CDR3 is CASLQGPNTEAFF. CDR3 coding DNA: TGTGCCAGCTTACAGGGACCGAACACTGAAGCTTTCTTT.

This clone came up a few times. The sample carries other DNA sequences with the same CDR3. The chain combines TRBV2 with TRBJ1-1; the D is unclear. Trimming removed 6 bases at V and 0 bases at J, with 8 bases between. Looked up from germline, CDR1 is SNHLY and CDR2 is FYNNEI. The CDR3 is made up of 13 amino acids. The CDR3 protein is CASRGRLNTEAFF. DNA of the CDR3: TGTGCCAGCAGGGGAAGGTTGAACACTGAAGCTTTCTTT.

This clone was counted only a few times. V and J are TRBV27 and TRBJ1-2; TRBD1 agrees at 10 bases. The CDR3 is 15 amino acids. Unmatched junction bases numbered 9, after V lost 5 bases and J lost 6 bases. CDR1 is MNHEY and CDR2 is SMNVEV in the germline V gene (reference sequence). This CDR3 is CASSAGQGSSHGYTF. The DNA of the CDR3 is TGTGCCAGCAGTGCGGGACAGGGGAGCTCCCATGGCTACACCTTC.

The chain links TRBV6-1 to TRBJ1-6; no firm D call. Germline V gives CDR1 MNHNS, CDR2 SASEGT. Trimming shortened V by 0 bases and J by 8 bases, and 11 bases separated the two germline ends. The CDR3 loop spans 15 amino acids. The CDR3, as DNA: TGTGCCAGCAGTGAAGCGGGGTCAGTCGATTCACCCCTCCACTTT. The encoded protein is CASSEAGSVDSPLHF.

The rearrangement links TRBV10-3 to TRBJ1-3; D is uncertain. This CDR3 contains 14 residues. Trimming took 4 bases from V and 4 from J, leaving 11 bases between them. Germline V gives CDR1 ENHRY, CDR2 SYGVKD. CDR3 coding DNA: TGTGCCATCAGTGCTGGTCAGCGCGGAAACACCATATATTTT. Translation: CAISAGQRGNTIYF.

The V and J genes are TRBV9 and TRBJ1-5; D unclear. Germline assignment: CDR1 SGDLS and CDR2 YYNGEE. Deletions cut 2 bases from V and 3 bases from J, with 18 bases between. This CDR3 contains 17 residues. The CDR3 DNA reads TGTGCCAGCAGCGTGGCAGGTAATCTTAGCCCCAATCAGCCCCAGCATTTT. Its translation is CASSVAGNLSPNQPQHF.

The CDR3 spells CASREQGVGIDYGYTF. The CDR3 DNA reads as TGTGCCAGCAGGGAACAGGGGGTCGGCATTGACTATGGCTACACCTTC. J is TRBJ1-2 and V is TRBV7-8, with TRBD1 identical over 8 bases. From germline, CDR1 is SGHVS and CDR2 FQNEAQ. V shed 6 bases and J 3 bases; nucleotides not matched to a gene: 12. The CDR3 loop spans 16 amino acids.

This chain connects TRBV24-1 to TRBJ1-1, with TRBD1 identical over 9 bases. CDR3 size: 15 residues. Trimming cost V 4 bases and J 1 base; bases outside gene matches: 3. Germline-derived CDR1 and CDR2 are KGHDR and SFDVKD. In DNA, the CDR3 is TGTGCCACCAGTGACTGGGACAGGGCGAACACTGAAGCTTTCTTT. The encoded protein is CATSDWDRANTEAFF.

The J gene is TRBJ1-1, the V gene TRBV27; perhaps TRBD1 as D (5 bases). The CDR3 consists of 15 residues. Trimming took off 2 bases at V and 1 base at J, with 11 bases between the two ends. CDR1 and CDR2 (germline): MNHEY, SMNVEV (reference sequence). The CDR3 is CASSLGGAGNTEAFF. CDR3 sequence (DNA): TGTGCCAGCAGTTTAGGGGGAGCCGGGAACACTGAAGCTTTCTTT.

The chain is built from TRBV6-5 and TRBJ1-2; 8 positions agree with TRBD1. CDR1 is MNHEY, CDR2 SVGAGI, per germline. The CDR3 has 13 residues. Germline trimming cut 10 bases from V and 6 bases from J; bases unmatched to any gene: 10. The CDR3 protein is CATFTGGRDGYTF. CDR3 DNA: TGTGCCACCTTCACAGGGGGTCGAGATGGCTACACCTTC.

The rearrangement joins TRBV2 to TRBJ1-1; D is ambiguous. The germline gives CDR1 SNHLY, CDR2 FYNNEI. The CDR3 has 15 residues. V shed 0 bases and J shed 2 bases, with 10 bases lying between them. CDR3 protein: CASSEAQRHNTEAFF. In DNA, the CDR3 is TGTGCCAGCAGTGAAGCACAACGGCACAACACTGAAGCTTTCTTT.

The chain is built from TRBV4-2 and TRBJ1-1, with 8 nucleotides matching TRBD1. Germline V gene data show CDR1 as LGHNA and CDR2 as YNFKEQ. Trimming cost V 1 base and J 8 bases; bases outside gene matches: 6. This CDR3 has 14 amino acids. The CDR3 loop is CASSQVGQGKEAFF. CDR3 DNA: TGTGCCAGCAGCCAAGTAGGACAGGGCAAGGAAGCTTTCTTT.

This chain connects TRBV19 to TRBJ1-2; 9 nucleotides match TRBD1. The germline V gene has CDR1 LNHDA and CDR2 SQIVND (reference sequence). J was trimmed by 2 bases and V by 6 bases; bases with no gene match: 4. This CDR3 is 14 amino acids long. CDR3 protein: CASSGTGYNYGYTF. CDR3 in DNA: TGTGCCAGTAGCGGGACAGGGTACAACTATGGCTACACCTTC.

The CDR3 is CSVRVRGTEAFF. The CDR3 DNA sequence: TGCAGCGTTAGAGTAAGGGGTACTGAAGCTTTCTTT. This chain connects TRBV29-1 to TRBJ1-1; D is perhaps TRBD1 (5 bases). CDR1 is SQVTM and CDR2 is ANQGSEA in the germline V gene. This CDR3 comprises 12 residues. V lost 5 bases, J lost 5 bases, and 12 bases lay in between.

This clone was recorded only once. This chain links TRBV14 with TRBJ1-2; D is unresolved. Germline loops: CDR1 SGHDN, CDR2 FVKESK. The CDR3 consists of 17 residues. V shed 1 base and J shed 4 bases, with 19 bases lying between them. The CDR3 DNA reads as TGTGCCAGCAGCCAAGCCCCTCAACTCCTCAACCCCTATGGCTACACCTTC. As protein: CASSQAPQLLNPYGYTF.

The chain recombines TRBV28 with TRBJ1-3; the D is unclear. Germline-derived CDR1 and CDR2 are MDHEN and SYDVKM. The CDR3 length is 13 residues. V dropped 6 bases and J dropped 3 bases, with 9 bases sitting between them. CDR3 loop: CASSSGVGNTIYF. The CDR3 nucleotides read TGTGCCAGCAGCTCTGGGGTTGGAAACACCATATATTTT.

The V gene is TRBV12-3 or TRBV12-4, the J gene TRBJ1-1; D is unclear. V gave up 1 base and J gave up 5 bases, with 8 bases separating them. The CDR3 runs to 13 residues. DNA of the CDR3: TGTGCCAGCAGTTTAGGTGGGGTAACTGAAGCTTTCTTT. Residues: CASSLGGVTEAFF.

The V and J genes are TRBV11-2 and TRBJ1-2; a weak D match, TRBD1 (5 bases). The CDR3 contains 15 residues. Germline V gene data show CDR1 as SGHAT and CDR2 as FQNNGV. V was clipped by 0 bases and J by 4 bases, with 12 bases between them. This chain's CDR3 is CASSLDTGLTYGYTF. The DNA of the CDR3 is TGTGCCAGCAGCTTAGATACGGGACTAACCTATGGCTACACCTTC.

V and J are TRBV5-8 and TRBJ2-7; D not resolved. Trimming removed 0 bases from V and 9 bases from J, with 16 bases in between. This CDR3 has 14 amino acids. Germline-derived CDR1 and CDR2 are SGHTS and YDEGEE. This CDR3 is CASSLALSLGPQYF. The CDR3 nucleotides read TGTGCCAGCAGCTTGGCCTTATCCCTGGGCCCGCAGTACTTC. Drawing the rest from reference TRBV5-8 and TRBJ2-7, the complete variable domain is EAGVTQSPTHLIKTRGQQATLRCSPISGHTSVYWYQQALGLGLQFLLWYDEGEERNRGNFPPRFSGRQFPNYSSELNVNALELEDSALYLCASSLALSLGPQYFGPGTRLTVT.

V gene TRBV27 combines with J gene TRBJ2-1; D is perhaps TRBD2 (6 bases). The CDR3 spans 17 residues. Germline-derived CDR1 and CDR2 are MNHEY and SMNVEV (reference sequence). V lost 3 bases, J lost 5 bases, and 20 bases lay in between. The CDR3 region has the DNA TGTGCCAGCAGTTTCCTAGTGAGCGGAGGGGCAGACAATGAGCAGTTCTTC. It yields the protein CASSFLVSGGADNEQFF.